The T cell receptor beta chain under discussion was sequenced for a study of beta chain features in type 1 diabetes. Whole-study findings and limits: TCRB CDR3s were moderately but significantly shorter in Type 1 diabetes patients in all four CD4+ subsets. Shorter templates may be favored by PCR, equally so in patients and controls. There were fewer insertions and more deletions at the VDJ junctions of type 1 diabetes patients.

With respect to this clone: Its antigen is undetermined.

The sequenced template was cDNA made from the entire isolated RNA. Data came from immunoSEQ multiplex PCR; TCRdb stores just in-frame clones and leaves some out. Of a few hundred thousand clones in the sample, approximately 25% were seen once. Averaging approximately 0.11 L, one heparinised blood draw came from each individual donor. The CDR3 spans 15 residues. With V trimmed by 6 bases and J by 7 bases, 12 bases remained unmatched. Germline V CDR1 and CDR2: GTSNPN, SVGIG (reference sequence). Sequencing used naive CD4+ T cells from blood. V usage is TRBV30 and J usage is TRBJ2-1, with 10 nucleotides matching TRBD2. This clonotype was obtained from a woman aged 25-40 years with type 1 diabetes. CDR3 in DNA: TGTGCCTGCCAACCCCTAGCGGGAGCCCAGAATGAGCAGTTCTTC. It is translated as CACQPLAGAQNEQFF.